These 23 T cell receptor beta chains were sequenced from one sample in a study of OX40 agonist ivuxolimab in advanced cancers. The protocol was immunoSEQ multiplex PCR, while the TCRdb copy is restricted to in-frame clones and leaves out a portion. The repertoire holds about 51,000 clones, around nine tenths seen once, with 3% to 4.5% in the top ten. This specimen was CD4+ or CD8+ T cells sorted from blood, taken in a trial of the OX40 agonist ivuxolimab. Every receptor here comes from an adult with an advanced solid tumor such as melanoma, head and neck, liver or kidney cancer.

V gene TRBV30 combines with J gene TRBJ1-4; D uncertain. CDR3 length equals 14 residues. Germline V gene data show CDR1 as GTSNPN and CDR2 as SVGIG (reference sequence). V gave up 0 bases and J gave up 9 bases, with 14 bases separating them. Written as DNA, the CDR3 is TGTGCCTGGAGTGTGAGTCTTGGTATGAAAAAACTGTTTTTT. This gives the protein CAWSVSLGMKKLFF.

This clone was seen just once. The gene calls are TRBV7-9 and TRBJ1-2; 7 bases map to TRBD1. CDR3 length: 13 amino acids. The J segment lost 3 bases and the V segment lost 6 bases, leaving 4 bases of the junction unmatched. The germline CDR1 and CDR2 sequences are SEHNR and FQNEAQ (reference sequence). The CDR3 region has the DNA TGTGCCAGCAGGGAGGGACAGTACTATGGCTACACCTTC. It codes for CASREGQYYGYTF. Supplemented by reference TRBV7-9 and TRBJ1-2, the full variable domain reads DTGVSQNPRHKITKRGQNVTFRCDPISEHNRLYWYRQTLGQGPEFLTYFQNEAQLEKSRLLSDRFSAERPKGSFSTLEIQRTEQGDSAMYLCASREGQYYGYTFGSGTRLTVV.

The rearrangement joins TRBV30 to TRBJ2-5; D not resolved. V was trimmed by 3 bases and J by 5 bases, leaving 13 bases between them. Germline values: CDR1 GTSNPN, CDR2 SVGIG (reference sequence). The CDR3 consists of 13 residues. CDR3 in DNA: TGTGCCTGGAGGGCAGTCCCCACCGAGACCCAGTACTTC. Translation: CAWRAVPTETQYF.

The genes are TRBV19 and TRBJ1-1; possible D gene TRBD1, 5 bases. CDR3 length: 14 residues. The V end lost 5 bases, the J end lost 6 bases, and 16 bases lay between the germline ends. Germline V gives CDR1 LNHDA, CDR2 SQIVND (reference sequence). The CDR3 DNA follows: TGTGCCAGTAGTCGGTTCCAGGGTGGCGCTGAAGCTTTCTTT. Protein: CASSRFQGGAEAFF.

This sequence joins TRBV12-5 and TRBJ1-2; TRBD1 might be the D (5 bases). V lost 5 bases and J 3 bases, leaving 7 bases between the germline ends. The germline V gene has CDR1 LGHNT and CDR2 FRNRAP. The CDR3 totals 12 residues. Written as DNA, the CDR3 is TGTGCTAGTGGTCAGGGCGACTATGGCTACACCTTC. It translates to CASGQGDYGYTF.

This clone was recorded a few times. The CDR3 reads CASSLVGQGPTANTGELFF. The CDR3 DNA reads TGTGCCAGCAGCTTAGTCGGACAGGGTCCTACCGCGAACACCGGGGAGCTGTTTTTT. The chain has TRBV7-6 and TRBJ2-2; 8 nucleotides line up with TRBD1. The CDR3 consists of 19 residues. With V trimmed by 1 base and J by 0 bases, 10 bases remained unmatched. Germline lookup yields CDR1 SGHVS and CDR2 FNYEAQ.

The chain carries TRBV9 and TRBJ2-2; 9 bases map to TRBD1. V was clipped by 1 base and J by 2 bases; unmatched bases: 6. This CDR3 is 17 amino acids long. Germline CDR1 reads SGDLS; CDR2 reads YYNGEE. CDR3 sequence: CASSVIQGAPNTGELFF. The DNA of the CDR3 is TGTGCCAGCAGCGTAATACAGGGGGCCCCAAACACCGGGGAGCTGTTTTTT.

The rearrangement uses TRBV2 and TRBJ1-1; 7 bases align to TRBD1. Per germline, CDR1 SNHLY and CDR2 FYNNEI. CDR3 length: 11 amino acids. After removal of 2 bases from V and 11 bases from J, the junction contained 2 bases not matched to a gene. The CDR3 DNA reads as TGTGCCAGCAGTGAAAGGGGGCGTGCTTTCTTT. Protein sequence: CASSERGRAFF.

This chain connects TRBV25-1 to TRBJ2-3, with 7 nucleotides matching TRBD1. Per germline, CDR1 MGHDK and CDR2 SYGVNS. CDR3 length: 15 amino acids. The V segment lost 5 bases and the J segment 1 base; nucleotides outside the gene matches: 6. The CDR3 protein is CASSSPTGRTDTQYF. In DNA, the CDR3 is TGTGCCAGCAGTTCTCCGACAGGGCGCACAGATACGCAGTATTTT. The full variable domain, its missing parts supplied by reference TRBV25-1 and TRBJ2-3, is EADIYQTPRYLVIGTGKKITLECSQTMGHDKMYWYQQDPGMELHLIHYSYGVNSTEKGDLSSESTVSRIRTEHFPLTLESARPSHTSQYLCASSSPTGRTDTQYFGPGTRLTVL.

V and J are TRBV15 and TRBJ2-3; D gene uncertain. CDR3 length: 12 amino acids. Trimming took off 1 base at V and 4 bases at J, with 3 bases between the two ends. Germline CDR1 and CDR2: LNHNV and YYDKDF (reference sequence). The DNA of the CDR3 is TGTGCCACCAGCAGAGGCGCAGATACGCAGTATTTT. Protein product: CATSRGADTQYF.

V gene TRBV14 combines with J gene TRBJ2-6, with D uncertain. The CDR3 is made up of 15 amino acids. The V and J ends lost 2 bases and 0 bases respectively, with 5 bases between them. CDR1 is SGHDN and CDR2 is FVKESK in the germline V gene. CDR3 sequence (DNA): TGTGCCAGCAGCCAATATGGCTCTGGGGCCAACGTCCTGACTTTC. As protein: CASSQYGSGANVLTF.

A single count supports this clone. The rearrangement uses TRBV14 and TRBJ2-2; D is unresolved. There are 14 residues in the CDR3. V was trimmed by 1 base and J by 6 bases, leaving 9 bases between them. Germline V gene lookup returns CDR1 SGHDN and CDR2 FVKESK. Here the CDR3 reads CASSQVVGSGELFF. CDR3 bases: TGTGCCAGCAGCCAAGTCGTGGGGTCCGGGGAGCTGTTTTTT.

The chain is built from TRBV27 and TRBJ2-2, with TRBD2 matching 7 bases. This CDR3 spans 16 amino acids. With 6 bases clipped from V and 1 base from J, the junction kept 8 bases outside the gene matches. Germline loops: CDR1 MNHEY, CDR2 SMNVEV (reference sequence). The CDR3 is CASRGMGLLNTGELFF. CDR3 in DNA: TGTGCCAGCAGAGGAATGGGACTACTGAACACCGGGGAGCTGTTTTTT.

The V gene is TRBV28, the J gene TRBJ1-5; 7 bases are a match to TRBD1. CDR3 size: 15 residues. V lost 5 bases and J lost 7; bases outside the gene matches: 11. Germline CDR1 and CDR2: MDHEN and SYDVKM. DNA for the CDR3: TGTGCCAGCAGTAGACTCGACAGGGCAGGGCAGCCCCAGCATTTT. Translated, it gives CASSRLDRAGQPQHF.

The gene calls are TRBV5-5 and TRBJ2-1; D is uncertain. V lost 4 bases and J lost 8, with 22 bases in between. The CDR3 sequence is 16 residues long. CDR1 is SGHKS, CDR2 YYEKEE, per germline (reference sequence). The CDR3 loop reads CASSPALGPTGDEQFF. The DNA of the CDR3 is TGTGCCAGCAGCCCGGCACTTGGCCCCACGGGCGATGAGCAGTTCTTC.

This clone was seen only a few times. The chain combines TRBV13 with TRBJ2-5; unclear D gene. This CDR3 has 12 amino acids. The germline gives CDR1 PRHDT, CDR2 FYEKMQ (reference sequence). The V end was cut by 2 bases, the J end by 13 bases, with 14 bases between. CDR3 amino acids: CASSLLGFPGYF. For the CDR3, the DNA is TGTGCCAGCAGCTTATTGGGGTTCCCAGGGTACTTC.

CDR3 DNA: TGTGCCTGGAGTTCCCTTGGACAGGGCGTCTTTGAAGCTTTCTTT. Its translation is CAWSSLGQGVFEAFF. The rearrangement joins TRBV30 to TRBJ1-1; 8 bases map to TRBD1. This CDR3 has 15 residues. J lost 7 bases, V lost 2 bases, and 12 bases had no gene match. Germline V gene data show CDR1 as GTSNPN and CDR2 as SVGIG (reference sequence).

This chain joins TRBV5-6 and TRBJ1-6, with D possibly being TRBD1 (5 bases). The V gene's germline CDR1 is SGHDT and CDR2 YYEEEE. The CDR3 length is 15 residues. The V end lost 2 bases, the J end lost 3 bases, and 9 bases lay between the germline ends. The CDR3 DNA follows: TGTGCCAGCAGCTTCTTGGGACTCTATAATTCACCCCTCCACTTT. It specifies CASSFLGLYNSPLHF.

The rearrangement uses TRBV10-3 and TRBJ2-7; 8 bases agree with TRBD2. The CDR3 covers 16 residues. V shed 7 bases, J shed 0 bases, and the junction held 11 bases outside the gene matches. Germline values: CDR1 ENHRY, CDR2 SYGVKD. DNA of the CDR3: TGTGCCATCAAACGGGAGGGTAGGGTGAGCTCCTACGAGCAGTACTTC. Its translation: CAIKREGRVSSYEQYF.

This chain connects TRBV7-9 to TRBJ1-4, with 9 bases matching TRBD1. Germline trimming cut 4 bases from V and 7 bases from J; bases unmatched to any gene: 1. CDR3 length: 13 residues. Germline V CDR1 and CDR2: SEHNR, FQNEAQ (reference sequence). DNA for the CDR3: TGTGCCAGCAGCTGGGGACAGGGTGAAAAACTGTTTTTT. Translating gives CASSWGQGEKLFF.

The chain joins TRBV9 to TRBJ1-1, with D possibly matching TRBD1 (5 bases). The V gene lost 0 bases and the J gene lost 11 bases, with 17 bases spanning the gap. The germline gives CDR1 SGDLS, CDR2 YYNGEE. This CDR3 comprises 14 residues. The CDR3 DNA is TGTGCCAGCAGCGTAGAGGAGGGGTGGGCATTGGCTTTCTTT. The encoded protein is CASSVEEGWALAFF.

V and J are TRBV5-1 and TRBJ2-3; 9 nucleotides line up with TRBD1. From germline, CDR1 is SGHRS and CDR2 YFSETQ. The CDR3 has 18 residues. J was trimmed by 4 bases and V by 1 base; bases with no gene match: 13. CDR3 protein: CASSLLRGGQGLSDTQYF. The CDR3 DNA reads as TGCGCCAGCAGCTTGTTACGGGGTGGACAGGGGTTGTCAGATACGCAGTATTTT.

This clone was seen a handful of times. The rearrangement joins TRBV7-6 to TRBJ1-5; D might be TRBD1 (6 bases). The V end lost 5 bases, the J end lost 3 bases, and 11 bases lay between the germline ends. The CDR3 is 14 amino acids. Germline V gene lookup returns CDR1 SGHVS and CDR2 FNYEAQ. In DNA, the CDR3 is TGTGCCAGCAGCCCGGACAGTATCAATCAGCCCCAGCATTTT. Its translation is CASSPDSINQPQHF.